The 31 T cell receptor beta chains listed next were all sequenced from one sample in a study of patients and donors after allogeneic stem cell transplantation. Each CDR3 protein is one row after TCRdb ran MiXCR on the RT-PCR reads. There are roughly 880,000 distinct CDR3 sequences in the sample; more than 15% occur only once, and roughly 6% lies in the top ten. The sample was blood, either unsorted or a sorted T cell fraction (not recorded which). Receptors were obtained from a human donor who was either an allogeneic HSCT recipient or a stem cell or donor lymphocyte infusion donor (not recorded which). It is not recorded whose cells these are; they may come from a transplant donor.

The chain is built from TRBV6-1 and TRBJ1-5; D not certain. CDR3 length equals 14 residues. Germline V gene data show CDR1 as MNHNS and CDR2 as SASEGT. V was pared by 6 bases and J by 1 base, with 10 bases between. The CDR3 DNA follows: TGTGCCAGCAGGTCCCAACAGAGCAATCAGCCCCAGCATTTT. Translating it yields CASRSQQSNQPQHF.

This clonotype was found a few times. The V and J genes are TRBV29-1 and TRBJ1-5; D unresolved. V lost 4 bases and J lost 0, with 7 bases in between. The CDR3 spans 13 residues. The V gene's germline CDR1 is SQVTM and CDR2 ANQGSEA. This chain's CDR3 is CSVGGYSNQPQHF. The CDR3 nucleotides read TGCAGCGTTGGAGGGTATAGCAATCAGCCCCAGCATTTT.

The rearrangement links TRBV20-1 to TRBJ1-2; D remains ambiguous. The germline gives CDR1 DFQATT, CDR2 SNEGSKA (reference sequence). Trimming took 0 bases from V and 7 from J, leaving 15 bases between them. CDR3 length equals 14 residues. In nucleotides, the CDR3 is TGCAGTGCTAGAGATAAGGAGGGCTTTGGTGGCTACACCTTC. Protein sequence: CSARDKEGFGGYTF.

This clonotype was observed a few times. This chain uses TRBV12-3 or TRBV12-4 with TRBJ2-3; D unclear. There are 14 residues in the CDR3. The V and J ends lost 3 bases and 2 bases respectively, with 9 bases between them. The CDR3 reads CASSLKGHTDTQYF. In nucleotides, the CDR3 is TGTGCCAGCAGTTTGAAGGGCCACACAGATACGCAGTATTTT.

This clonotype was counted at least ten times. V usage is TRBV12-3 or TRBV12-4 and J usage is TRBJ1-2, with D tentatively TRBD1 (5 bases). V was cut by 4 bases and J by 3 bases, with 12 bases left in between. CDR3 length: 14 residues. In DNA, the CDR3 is TGTGCCAGCAGTTCTCCGGGACGGCACTATGGCTACACCTTC. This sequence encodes CASSSPGRHYGYTF.

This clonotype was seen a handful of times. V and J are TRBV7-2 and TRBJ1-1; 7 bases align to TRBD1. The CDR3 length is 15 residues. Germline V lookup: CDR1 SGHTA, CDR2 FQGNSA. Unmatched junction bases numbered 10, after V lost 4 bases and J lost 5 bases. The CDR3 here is CASSSLWAGGTEAFF. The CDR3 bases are TGTGCCAGCAGCTCATTATGGGCAGGGGGGACTGAAGCTTTCTTT.

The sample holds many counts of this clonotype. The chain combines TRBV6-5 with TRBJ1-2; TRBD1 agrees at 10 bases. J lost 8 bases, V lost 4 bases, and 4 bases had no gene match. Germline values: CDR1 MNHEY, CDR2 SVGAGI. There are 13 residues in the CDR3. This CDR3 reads CASSSDRGHGYTF. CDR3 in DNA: TGTGCCAGCAGTTCAGACAGGGGGCACGGCTACACCTTC.

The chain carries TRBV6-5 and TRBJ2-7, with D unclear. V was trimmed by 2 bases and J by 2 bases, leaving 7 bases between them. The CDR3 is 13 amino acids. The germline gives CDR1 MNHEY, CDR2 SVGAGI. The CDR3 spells CASSYLHTYEQYF. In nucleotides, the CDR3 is TGTGCCAGCAGTTACCTACATACCTACGAGCAGTACTTC.

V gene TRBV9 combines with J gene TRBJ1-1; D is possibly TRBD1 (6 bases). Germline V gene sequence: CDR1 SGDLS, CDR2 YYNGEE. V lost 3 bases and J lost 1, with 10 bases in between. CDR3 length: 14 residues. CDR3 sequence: CASSAQDRNTEAFF. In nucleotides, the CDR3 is TGTGCCAGCAGCGCCCAGGACAGGAACACTGAAGCTTTCTTT.

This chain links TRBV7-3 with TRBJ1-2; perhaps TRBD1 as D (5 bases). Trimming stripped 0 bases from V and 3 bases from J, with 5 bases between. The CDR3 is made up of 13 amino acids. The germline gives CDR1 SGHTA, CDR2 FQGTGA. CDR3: CASSLTRDYGYTF. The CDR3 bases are TGTGCCAGCAGCTTAACCAGGGACTATGGCTACACCTTC.

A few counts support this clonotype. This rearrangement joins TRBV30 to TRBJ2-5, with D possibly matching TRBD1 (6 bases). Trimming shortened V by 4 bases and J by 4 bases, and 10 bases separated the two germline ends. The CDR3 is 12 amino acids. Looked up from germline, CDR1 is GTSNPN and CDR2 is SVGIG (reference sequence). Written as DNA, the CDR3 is TGTGCCTGGAAAAGCAGGGGAGAGACCCAGTACTTC. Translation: CAWKSRGETQYF.

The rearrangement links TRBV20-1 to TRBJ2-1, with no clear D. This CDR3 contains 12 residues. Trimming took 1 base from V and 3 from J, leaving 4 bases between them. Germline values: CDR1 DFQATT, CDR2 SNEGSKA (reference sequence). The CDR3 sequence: CSARAYYNEQFF. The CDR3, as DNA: TGCAGTGCTAGAGCGTACTACAATGAGCAGTTCTTC.

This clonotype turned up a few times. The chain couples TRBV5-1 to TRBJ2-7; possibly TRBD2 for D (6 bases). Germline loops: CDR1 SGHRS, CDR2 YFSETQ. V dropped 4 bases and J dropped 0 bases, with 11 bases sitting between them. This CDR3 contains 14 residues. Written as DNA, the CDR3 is TGCGCCAGCAGCCTAGCGCAGGTCTCCTACGAGCAGTACTTC. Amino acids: CASSLAQVSYEQYF.

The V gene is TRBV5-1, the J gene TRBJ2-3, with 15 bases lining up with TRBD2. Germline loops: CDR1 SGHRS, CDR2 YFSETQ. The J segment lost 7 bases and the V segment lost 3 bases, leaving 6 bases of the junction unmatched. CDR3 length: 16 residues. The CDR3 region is CASSWSGTSGGNTQYF. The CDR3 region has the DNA TGCGCCAGCAGCTGGTCCGGGACTAGCGGGGGGAATACGCAGTATTTT.

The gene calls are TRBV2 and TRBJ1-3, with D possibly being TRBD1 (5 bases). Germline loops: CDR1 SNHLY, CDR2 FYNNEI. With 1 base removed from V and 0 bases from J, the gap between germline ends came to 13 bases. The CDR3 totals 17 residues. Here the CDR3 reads CASSEGRTFSSGNTIYF. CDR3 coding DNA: TGTGCCAGCAGTGAAGGACGGACATTTAGCTCTGGAAACACCATATATTTT.

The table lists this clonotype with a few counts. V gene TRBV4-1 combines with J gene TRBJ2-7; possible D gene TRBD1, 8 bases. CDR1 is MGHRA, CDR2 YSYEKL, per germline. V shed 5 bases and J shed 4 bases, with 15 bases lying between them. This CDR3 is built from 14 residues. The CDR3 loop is CASSATGEGYEQYF. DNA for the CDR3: TGCGCCAGCAGCGCGACAGGGGAGGGGTACGAGCAGTACTTC.

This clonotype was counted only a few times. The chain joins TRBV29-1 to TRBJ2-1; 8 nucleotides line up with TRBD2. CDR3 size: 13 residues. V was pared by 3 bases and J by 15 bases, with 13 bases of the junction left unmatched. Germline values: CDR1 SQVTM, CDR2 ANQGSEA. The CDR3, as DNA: TGCAGCGTTGAGGGCCAGCGGGAGAGCCTTGGGTTCTTC. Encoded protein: CSVEGQRESLGFF.

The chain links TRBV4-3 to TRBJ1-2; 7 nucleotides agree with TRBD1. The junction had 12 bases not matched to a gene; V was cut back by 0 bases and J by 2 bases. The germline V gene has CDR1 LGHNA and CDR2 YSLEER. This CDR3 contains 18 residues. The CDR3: CASSQELETGVRNYGYTF. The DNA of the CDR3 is TGCGCCAGCAGCCAAGAGTTGGAAACAGGGGTCAGAAACTATGGCTACACCTTC.

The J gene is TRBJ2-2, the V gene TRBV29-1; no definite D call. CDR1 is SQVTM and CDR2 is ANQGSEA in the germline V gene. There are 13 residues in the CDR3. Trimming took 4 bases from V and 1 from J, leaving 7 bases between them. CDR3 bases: TGCAGCGTTGCGGCCCGGAACACCGGGGAGCTGTTTTTT. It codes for CSVAARNTGELFF.

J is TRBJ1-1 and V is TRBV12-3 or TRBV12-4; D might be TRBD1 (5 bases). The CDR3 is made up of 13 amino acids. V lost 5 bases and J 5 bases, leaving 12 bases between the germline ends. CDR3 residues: CASSPPDRTEAFF. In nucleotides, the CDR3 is TGTGCCAGCAGTCCCCCAGACAGAACTGAAGCTTTCTTT.

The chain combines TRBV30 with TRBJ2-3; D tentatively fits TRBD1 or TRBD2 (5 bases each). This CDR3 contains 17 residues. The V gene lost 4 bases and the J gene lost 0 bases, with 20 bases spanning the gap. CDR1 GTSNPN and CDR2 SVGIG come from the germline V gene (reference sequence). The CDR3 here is CAWTPGLPLPSTDTQYF. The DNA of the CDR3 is TGTGCCTGGACCCCGGGGCTTCCACTACCGAGCACAGATACGCAGTATTTT. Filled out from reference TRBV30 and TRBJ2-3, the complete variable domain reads SQTIHQWPATLVQPVGSPLSLECTVEGTSNPNLYWYRQAAGRGLQLLFYSVGIGQISSEVPQNLSASRPQDRQFILSSKKLLLSDSGFYLCAWTPGLPLPSTDTQYFGPGTRLTVL.

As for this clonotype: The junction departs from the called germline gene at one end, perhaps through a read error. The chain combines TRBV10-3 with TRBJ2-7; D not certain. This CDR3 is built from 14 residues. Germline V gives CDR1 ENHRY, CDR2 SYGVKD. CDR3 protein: CAISESSHSYEQYF. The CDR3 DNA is TGTGCCATCAGCGAGTCGTCCCACTCCTACGAGCAGTACTTC.

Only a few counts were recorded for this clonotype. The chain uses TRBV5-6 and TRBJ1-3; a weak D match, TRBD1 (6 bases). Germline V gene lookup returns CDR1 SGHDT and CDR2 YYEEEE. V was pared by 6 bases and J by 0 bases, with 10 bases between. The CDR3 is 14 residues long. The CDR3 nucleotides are TGTGCCAGCATCCTAGGGGGCTCTGGAAACACCATATATTTT. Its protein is CASILGGSGNTIYF. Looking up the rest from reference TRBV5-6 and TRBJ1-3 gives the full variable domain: DAGVTQSPTHLIKTRGQQVTLRCSPKSGHDTVSWYQQALGQGPQFIFQYYEEEERQRGNFPDRFSGHQFPNYSSELNVNALLLGDSALYLCASILGGSGNTIYFGEGSWLTVV.

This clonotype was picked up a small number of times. The DNA for the CDR3 is TGTGCCACCAGTGATTCCGGTCAGGGGAACACCGGGGAGCTGTTTTTT. Its translation: CATSDSGQGNTGELFF. This chain links TRBV24-1 with TRBJ2-2; TRBD1 is a possible D gene (5 bases). The CDR3 has 16 residues. Trimming pared 2 bases from V and 1 base from J, leaving 10 bases between. Germline V CDR1 and CDR2: KGHDR, SFDVKD.

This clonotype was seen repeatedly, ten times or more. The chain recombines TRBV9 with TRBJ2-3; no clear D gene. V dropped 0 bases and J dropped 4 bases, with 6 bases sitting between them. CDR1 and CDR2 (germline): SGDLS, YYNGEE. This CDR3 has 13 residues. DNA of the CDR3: TGTGCCAGCAGCGTAGTGCATGCAGATACGCAGTATTTT. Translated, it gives CASSVVHADTQYF.

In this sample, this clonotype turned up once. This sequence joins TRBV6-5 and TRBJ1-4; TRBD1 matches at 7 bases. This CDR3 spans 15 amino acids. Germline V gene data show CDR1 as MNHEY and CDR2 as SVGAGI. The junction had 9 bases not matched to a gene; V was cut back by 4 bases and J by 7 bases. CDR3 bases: TGTGCCAGCAGTTCCAGACAGGGAGGTGCTGAAAAACTGTTTTTT. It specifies CASSSRQGGAEKLFF.

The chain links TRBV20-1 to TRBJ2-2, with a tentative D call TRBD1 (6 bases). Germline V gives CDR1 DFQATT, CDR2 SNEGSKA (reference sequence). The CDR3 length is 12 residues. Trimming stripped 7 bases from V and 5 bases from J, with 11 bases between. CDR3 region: CSVGQSTGELFF. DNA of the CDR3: TGCAGTGTCGGACAGTCGACCGGGGAGCTGTTTTTT.

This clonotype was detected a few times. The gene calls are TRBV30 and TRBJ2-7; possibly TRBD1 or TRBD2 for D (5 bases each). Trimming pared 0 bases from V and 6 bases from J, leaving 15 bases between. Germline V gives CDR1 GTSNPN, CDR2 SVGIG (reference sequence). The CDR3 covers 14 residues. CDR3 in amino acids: CAWSVLGAEAEQYF. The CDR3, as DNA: TGTGCCTGGAGTGTACTAGGGGCTGAAGCCGAGCAGTACTTC.

The DNA for the CDR3 is TGTGCCAGCAGTTTCTGGCTAGCGGGGGCCGCTAGCACAGATACGCAGTATTTT. Encoded protein: CASSFWLAGAASTDTQYF. This chain uses TRBV27 with TRBJ2-3, with 10 bases matching TRBD2. Germline lookup yields CDR1 MNHEY and CDR2 SMNVEV (reference sequence). V lost 3 bases to trimming and J lost 0 bases; unmatched junction nucleotides: 9. The CDR3 sequence is 18 residues long.

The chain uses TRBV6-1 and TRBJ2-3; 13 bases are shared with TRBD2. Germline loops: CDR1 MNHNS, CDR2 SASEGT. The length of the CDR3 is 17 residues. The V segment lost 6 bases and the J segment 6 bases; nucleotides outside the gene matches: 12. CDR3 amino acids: CASRRRTSGGKGDTQYF. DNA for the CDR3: TGTGCCAGCAGGCGCCGGACTAGCGGGGGTAAAGGGGATACGCAGTATTTT.

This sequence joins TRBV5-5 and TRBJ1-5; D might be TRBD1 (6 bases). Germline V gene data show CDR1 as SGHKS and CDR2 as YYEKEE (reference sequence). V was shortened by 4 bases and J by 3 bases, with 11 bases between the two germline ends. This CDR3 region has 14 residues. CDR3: CASSEGVFNQPQHF. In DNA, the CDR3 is TGTGCCAGCAGCGAGGGGGTATTCAATCAGCCCCAGCATTTT.